This entry concerns a single TCR beta chain. The data are from a study of post-analysis software for immune sequencing data. TCR beta libraries were prepared from cDNA with unique molecular identifiers. T cells numbering roughly 0.9 to 10 million yielded cDNA molecules that totaled roughly 500,000. Each CDR3 protein gets one entry after TCRdb re-called the PCR reads with MiXCR. The table lists around 250,000 distinct CDR3 sequences, less than 40% of them singletons. Specimen: blood. This TCR came from a girl aged 5-17 years with multiple sclerosis.

CDR3 in amino acids: CASSSRTGDPTIYGYTF. DNA of the CDR3: TGTGCCAGCAGCTCTCGGACAGGGGATCCCACTATCTATGGCTACACCTTC. This sequence joins TRBV7-8 and TRBJ1-2, with TRBD1 matching over 9 bases. Unmatched junction bases numbered 13, after V lost 4 bases and J lost 4 bases. Germline values: CDR1 SGHVS, CDR2 FQNEAQ. The CDR3 spans 17 residues.